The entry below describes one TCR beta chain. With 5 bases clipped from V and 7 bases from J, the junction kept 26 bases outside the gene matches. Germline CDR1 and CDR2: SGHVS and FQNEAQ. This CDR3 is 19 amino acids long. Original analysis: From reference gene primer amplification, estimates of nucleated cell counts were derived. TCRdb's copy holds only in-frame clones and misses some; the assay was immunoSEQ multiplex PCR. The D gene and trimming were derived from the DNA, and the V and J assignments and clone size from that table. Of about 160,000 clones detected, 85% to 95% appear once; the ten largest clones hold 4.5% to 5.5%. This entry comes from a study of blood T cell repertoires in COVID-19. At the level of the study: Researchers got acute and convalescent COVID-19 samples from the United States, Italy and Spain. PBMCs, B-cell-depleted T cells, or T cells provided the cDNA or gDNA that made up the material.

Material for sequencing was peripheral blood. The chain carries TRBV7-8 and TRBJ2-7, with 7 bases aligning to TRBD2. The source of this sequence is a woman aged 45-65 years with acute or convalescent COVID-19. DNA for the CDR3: TGTGCCAGCAGCCAAAGCTCACTTGGGACTATCATTCCCTCTCGAGAGCAGTACTTC. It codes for CASSQSSLGTIIPSREQYF.